What follows are 7 T cell receptor beta chains derived from one specimen sequenced in a study of patients and donors after allogeneic stem cell transplantation. From the RT-PCR reads, TCRdb called clonotypes with MiXCR, one entry per CDR3 protein. The sample has roughly 190,000 distinct CDR3 sequences; around two fifths are singletons. The sample comprised blood, either unsorted or a sorted T cell fraction (not recorded which). The receptors derive from a human donor who was either an allogeneic HSCT recipient or a stem cell or donor lymphocyte infusion donor (not recorded which). It is not recorded whose cells these are; they may come from a transplant donor.

This clonotype appeared a few times. V usage is TRBV2 and J usage is TRBJ2-3; the D is unclear. The CDR3 is made up of 16 amino acids. V was shortened by 3 bases and J by 6 bases, with 19 bases between the two germline ends. Germline loops: CDR1 SNHLY, CDR2 FYNNEI. Here the CDR3 reads CASSERSSLSTDTQYF. The CDR3 DNA is TGTGCCAGCAGTGAGCGCTCCTCGCTCTCAACGGATACGCAGTATTTT. Full variable domain (outside the CDR3, taken from reference TRBV2 and TRBJ2-3): EPEVTQTPSHQVTQMGQEVILRCVPISNHLYFYWYRQILGQKVEFLVSFYNNEISEKSEIFDDQFSVERPDGSNFTLKIRSTKLEDSAMYFCASSERSSLSTDTQYFGPGTRLTVL.

This clonotype was counted between two and nine times. The chain combines TRBV4-3 with TRBJ2-3; 12 nucleotides align to TRBD2. The CDR3 covers 19 residues. Unmatched junction bases numbered 12, after V lost 1 base and J lost 4 bases. Germline values: CDR1 LGHNA, CDR2 YSLEER. This CDR3 is CASSQGGRLAGASPDTQYF. In DNA, the CDR3 is TGCGCCAGCAGCCAAGGGGGTAGACTAGCGGGAGCCTCCCCAGATACGCAGTATTTT.

The genes are TRBV7-2 and TRBJ2-2, with D perhaps TRBD2 (5 bases). The germline V gene encodes CDR1 SGHTA and CDR2 FQGNSA. The ends were cut back, 5 bases at V and 0 bases at J, with 13 bases in the middle. The CDR3 length is 16 residues. DNA for the CDR3: TGTGCCAGCAGCCCGGTCGGACTTGCGAACACCGGGGAGCTGTTTTTT. It encodes CASSPVGLANTGELFF.

The chain joins TRBV27 to TRBJ2-2; 9 bases agree with TRBD1. The CDR3 spans 16 residues. V trimming: 5 bases; J trimming: 1 base; junction bases outside the gene matches: 5. The germline V gene has CDR1 MNHEY and CDR2 SMNVEV (reference sequence). The CDR3 bases are TGTGCCAGCAGTGCCGACAGGGGGTTGAACACCGGGGAGCTGTTTTTT. Translating gives CASSADRGLNTGELFF.

The rearrangement uses TRBV5-6 and TRBJ2-7, with 8 nucleotides matching TRBD2. Germline-derived CDR1 and CDR2 are SGHDT and YYEEEE. V lost 3 bases to trimming and J lost 3 bases; unmatched junction nucleotides: 8. The CDR3 runs to 15 residues. CDR3 DNA: TGTGCCAGCAGCTCCGGACTAGCTGGGGACTACGAGCAGTACTTC. It codes for CASSSGLAGDYEQYF.

The chain carries TRBV4-3 and TRBJ1-2; D is perhaps TRBD1 (6 bases). With 4 bases removed from V and 4 bases from J, the gap between germline ends came to 19 bases. The V gene's germline CDR1 is LGHNA and CDR2 YSLEER. CDR3 length: 16 amino acids. The CDR3 bases are TGCGCCAGCAGCCTCCAGGGGCGGGGGGCTGGCTATGGCTACACCTTC. This codes for CASSLQGRGAGYGYTF.

A few counts support this clonotype. The chain's CDR3 is CASSLGTGVHNEQFF. The CDR3 DNA reads as TGTGCCAGCAGTTTGGGGACAGGGGTCCACAATGAGCAGTTCTTC. The V and J genes are TRBV12-3 or TRBV12-4 and TRBJ2-1, with 10 bases lining up with TRBD1. V was pared by 3 bases and J by 5 bases, with 4 bases of the junction left unmatched. The CDR3 loop spans 15 amino acids.